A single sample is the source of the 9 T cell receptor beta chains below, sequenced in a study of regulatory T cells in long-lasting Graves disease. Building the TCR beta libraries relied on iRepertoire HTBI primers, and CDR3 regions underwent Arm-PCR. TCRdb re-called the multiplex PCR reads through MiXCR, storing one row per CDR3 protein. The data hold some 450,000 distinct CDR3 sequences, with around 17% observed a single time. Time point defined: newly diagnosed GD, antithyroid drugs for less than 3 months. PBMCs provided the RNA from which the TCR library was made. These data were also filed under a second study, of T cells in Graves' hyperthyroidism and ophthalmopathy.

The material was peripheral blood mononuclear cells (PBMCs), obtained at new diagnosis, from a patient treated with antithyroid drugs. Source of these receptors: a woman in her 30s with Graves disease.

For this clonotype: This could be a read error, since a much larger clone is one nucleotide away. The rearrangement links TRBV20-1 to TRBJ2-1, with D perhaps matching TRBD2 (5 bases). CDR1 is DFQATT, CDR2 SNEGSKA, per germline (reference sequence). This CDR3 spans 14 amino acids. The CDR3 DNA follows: TGCAGTGCTCTTACTAGTGCGGCCTACAATGATCAGTTCTTC. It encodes CSALTSAAYNDQFF.

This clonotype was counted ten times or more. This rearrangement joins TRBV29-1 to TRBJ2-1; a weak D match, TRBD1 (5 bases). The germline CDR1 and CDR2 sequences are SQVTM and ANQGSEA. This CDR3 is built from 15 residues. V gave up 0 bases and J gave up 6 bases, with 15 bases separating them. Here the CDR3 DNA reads TGCAGCGTTGAAGATCGCAGGGTTACCACCAATGAGCAGTTCTTC. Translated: CSVEDRRVTTNEQFF.

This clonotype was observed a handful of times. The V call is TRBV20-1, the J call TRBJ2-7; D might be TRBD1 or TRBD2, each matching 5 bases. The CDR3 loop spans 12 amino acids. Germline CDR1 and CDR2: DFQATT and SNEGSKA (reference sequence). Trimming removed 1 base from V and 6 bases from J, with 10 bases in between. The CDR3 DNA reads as TGCAGTGCTAGAGTAGCAGGGACCGAGCAGTACTTC. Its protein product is CSARVAGTEQYF.

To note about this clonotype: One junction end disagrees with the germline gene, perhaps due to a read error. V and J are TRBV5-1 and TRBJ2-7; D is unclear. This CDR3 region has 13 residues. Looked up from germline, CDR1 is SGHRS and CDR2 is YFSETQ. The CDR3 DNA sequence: TGCGCCAGCAGCTTGGACCAGGCAGGAAGTGAAAGTTTC. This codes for CASSLDQAGSESF.

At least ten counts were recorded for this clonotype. The CDR3 spells CSVRRGFGEKLFF. Written as DNA, the CDR3 is TGCAGCGTTCGCCGGGGGTTCGGTGAAAAACTGTTTTTT. The rearrangement links TRBV29-1 to TRBJ1-4, with a tentative D call TRBD1 (5 bases). Germline assignment: CDR1 SQVTM and CDR2 ANQGSEA. The CDR3 is made up of 13 amino acids. V lost 5 bases to trimming and J lost 7 bases, with 14 bases between them.

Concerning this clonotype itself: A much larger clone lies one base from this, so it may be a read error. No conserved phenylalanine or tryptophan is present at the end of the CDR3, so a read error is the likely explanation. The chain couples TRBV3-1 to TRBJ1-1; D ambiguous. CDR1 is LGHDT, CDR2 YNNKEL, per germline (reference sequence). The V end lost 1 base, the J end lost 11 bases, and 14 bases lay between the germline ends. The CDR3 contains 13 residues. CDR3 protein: CASSQVGTQLAFL. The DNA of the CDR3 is TGTGCCAGCAGCCAAGTCGGAACACAGCTTGCTTTCCTT.

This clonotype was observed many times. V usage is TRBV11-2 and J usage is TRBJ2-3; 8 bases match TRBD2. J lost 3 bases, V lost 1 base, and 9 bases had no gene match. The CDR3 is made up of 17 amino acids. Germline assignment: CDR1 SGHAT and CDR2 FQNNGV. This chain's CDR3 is CASSLVGLAGLTDTQYF. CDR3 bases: TGTGCCAGCAGCTTAGTCGGGTTAGCGGGATTGACAGATACGCAGTATTTT.

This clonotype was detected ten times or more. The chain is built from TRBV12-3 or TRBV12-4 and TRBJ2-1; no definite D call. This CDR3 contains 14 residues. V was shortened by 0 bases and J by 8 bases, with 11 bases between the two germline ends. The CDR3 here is CASSLANGWDEQFF. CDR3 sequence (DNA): TGTGCCAGCAGTTTAGCGAACGGGTGGGATGAGCAGTTCTTC.

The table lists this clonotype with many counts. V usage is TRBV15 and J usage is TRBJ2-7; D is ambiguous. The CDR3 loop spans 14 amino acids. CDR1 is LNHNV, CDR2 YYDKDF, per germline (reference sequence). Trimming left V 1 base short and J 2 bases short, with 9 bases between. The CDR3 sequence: CATSRGGLTYEQYF. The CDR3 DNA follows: TGTGCCACCAGCAGAGGAGGTCTAACCTACGAGCAGTACTTC. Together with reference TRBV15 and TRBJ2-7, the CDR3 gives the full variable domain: DAMVIQNPRYQVTQFGKPVTLSCSQTLNHNVMYWYQQKSSQAPKLLFHYYDKDFNNEADTPDNFQSRRPNTSFCFLDIRSPGLGDTAMYLCATSRGGLTYEQYFGPGTRLTVT.